The 29 T cell receptor beta chains below all came from one sample that was sequenced in a study of shared clonotypes between healthy human individuals. Clones were sequenced by immunoSEQ multiplex PCR, and TCRdb holds only the in-frame ones, with some missing. This table has 2 million to 2.5 million clones, around 95% appearing once. The source material was naive CD4+ T cells sorted from blood. Subset denoted: CD45RA+ positively selected. The receptors were sampled from a man aged 18 to 30 in good health.

The chain recombines TRBV6-5 with TRBJ1-2; 10 nucleotides line up with TRBD1. CDR3 length: 14 amino acids. Per germline, CDR1 MNHEY and CDR2 SVGAGI. The junction had 5 bases not matched to a gene; V was cut back by 8 bases and J by 2 bases. The CDR3 sequence: CASLPGQGNYGYTF. Here the CDR3 DNA reads TGTGCCAGCCTCCCGGGACAGGGGAACTATGGCTACACCTTC.

The V gene is TRBV19, the J gene TRBJ2-7; 7 nucleotides line up with TRBD1. V was clipped by 6 bases and J by 1 base; unmatched bases: 6. Looked up from germline, CDR1 is LNHDA and CDR2 is SQIVND (reference sequence). The CDR3 length is 14 residues. The CDR3 DNA sequence: TGTGCCAGTAGCCCGGACAGGAATTCCTACGAGCAGTACTTC. Encoded protein: CASSPDRNSYEQYF.

The chain has TRBV4-1 and TRBJ2-2; 8 nucleotides line up with TRBD2. Germline CDR1 MGHRA, CDR2 YSYEKL. The junction had 12 bases not matched to a gene; V was cut back by 3 bases and J by 0 bases. This CDR3 region has 19 residues. This CDR3 reads CASSHGRVGLAANTGELFF. DNA for the CDR3: TGCGCCAGCAGCCACGGACGGGTCGGACTAGCAGCGAACACCGGGGAGCTGTTTTTT.

The chain has TRBV6-6 and TRBJ1-6; 7 bases are shared with TRBD1. Germline assignment: CDR1 MNHNY and CDR2 SVGAGI (reference sequence). The CDR3 totals 13 residues. The CDR3 sequence: CGTNRGSDSPLHF. The CDR3 bases are TGTGGTACAAACAGGGGCTCAGATTCACCCCTCCACTTT.

V is TRBV5-5 and J is TRBJ2-7; D is uncertain. The ends were cut back, 1 base at V and 7 bases at J, with 6 bases in the middle. Germline V gene sequence: CDR1 SGHKS, CDR2 YYEKEE (reference sequence). The CDR3 has 11 amino acids. The CDR3 sequence: CASSLYGEQYF. In DNA, the CDR3 is TGTGCCAGCAGCTTGTATGGAGAGCAGTACTTC.

CDR3 nucleotides: TGTGCCGTTAGGACAGGGTACAACACCGGGGAGCTGTTTTTT. This encodes CAVRTGYNTGELFF. The chain joins TRBV10-3 to TRBJ2-2; the match to TRBD1 covers 8 bases. The germline V gene encodes CDR1 ENHRY and CDR2 SYGVKD. The junction had 7 bases not matched to a gene; V was cut back by 11 bases and J by 2 bases. This CDR3 is 14 amino acids long.

This chain joins TRBV19 and TRBJ2-7; 8 nucleotides agree with TRBD1. CDR1 is LNHDA and CDR2 is SQIVND in the germline V gene (reference sequence). The length of the CDR3 is 17 residues. J was trimmed by 0 bases and V by 5 bases; bases with no gene match: 12. The CDR3 DNA follows: TGTGCCAGTAGTCTTCATTCGGGGACAGGAAGCTCCTACGAGCAGTACTTC. Translated: CASSLHSGTGSSYEQYF. The variable domain in full, completed from reference TRBV19 and TRBJ2-7, reads DGGITQSPKYLFRKEGQNVTLSCEQNLNHDAMYWYRQDPGQGLRLIYYSQIVNDFQKGDIAEGYSVSREKKESFPLTVTSAQKNPTAFYLCASSLHSGTGSSYEQYFGPGTRLTVT.

The chain combines TRBV5-1 with TRBJ2-7, with TRBD2 matching 12 bases. Per germline, CDR1 SGHRS and CDR2 YFSETQ. J was trimmed by 6 bases and V by 0 bases; bases with no gene match: 4. The CDR3 is 15 amino acids. The CDR3 sequence: CASSLVGLAGPEQYF. As DNA, the CDR3 is TGCGCCAGCAGCTTGGTCGGACTAGCGGGGCCCGAGCAGTACTTC.

The chain carries TRBV5-1 and TRBJ1-4; D is unclear. Trimming stripped 4 bases from V and 1 base from J, with 14 bases between. The length of the CDR3 is 16 residues. The germline gives CDR1 SGHRS, CDR2 YFSETQ. The CDR3 sequence is CASSLALEGTNEKLFF. In nucleotides, the CDR3 is TGCGCCAGCAGCCTCGCCCTAGAAGGAACTAATGAAAAACTGTTTTTT.

J is TRBJ2-3 and V is TRBV11-2; the D gene is possibly TRBD1 (6 bases). Germline V gene sequence: CDR1 SGHAT, CDR2 FQNNGV. V lost 4 bases and J 0 bases, leaving 11 bases between the germline ends. The length of the CDR3 is 15 residues. The CDR3 sequence: CASSWGLGSTDTQYF. For the CDR3, the DNA is TGTGCCAGCAGCTGGGGGCTGGGGAGCACAGATACGCAGTATTTT. Looking up the rest from reference TRBV11-2 and TRBJ2-3 gives the full variable domain: EAGVAQSPRYKIIEKRQSVAFWCNPISGHATLYWYQQILGQGPKLLIQFQNNGVVDDSQLPKDRFSAERLKGVDSTLKIQPAKLEDSAVYLCASSWGLGSTDTQYFGPGTRLTVL.

CDR3 in amino acids: CAWSVPGGGINYGYTF. CDR3 DNA sequence: TGTGCCTGGAGTGTACCTGGTGGAGGGATCAACTATGGCTACACCTTC. The V gene is TRBV30, the J gene TRBJ1-2, with D unclear. The CDR3 runs 16 residues. Trimming stripped 0 bases from V and 2 bases from J, with 16 bases between. CDR1 is GTSNPN, CDR2 SVGIG, per germline (reference sequence).

The V and J genes are TRBV7-2 and TRBJ1-6; D unclear. This CDR3 has 17 amino acids. V lost 0 bases and J 2 bases, leaving 11 bases between the germline ends. Germline CDR1 reads SGHTA; CDR2 reads FQGNSA. CDR3 loop: CASSLAAARTYNSPLHF. In DNA form, the CDR3 reads TGTGCCAGCAGCTTAGCGGCCGCCCGAACCTATAATTCACCCCTCCACTTT.

A remark on this clone: Other DNA sequences from this sample encode an identical CDR3 as well. The rearrangement uses TRBV7-9 and TRBJ1-4, with D possibly TRBD1 on 6 matching bases. Trimming took off 6 bases at V and 1 base at J, with 9 bases between the two ends. The CDR3 length is 14 residues. CDR1 SEHNR and CDR2 FQNEAQ come from the germline V gene (reference sequence). The CDR3 loop reads CASSRGGTNEKLFF. The CDR3 DNA sequence: TGTGCCAGCAGTAGGGGGGGAACTAATGAAAAACTGTTTTTT.

This chain uses TRBV2 with TRBJ1-2, with D hard to call. The CDR3 runs to 13 residues. V was trimmed by 1 base and J by 4 bases, leaving 7 bases between them. CDR1 and CDR2 (germline): SNHLY, FYNNEI. CDR3 in amino acids: CASSEGQIYGYTF. The CDR3 DNA reads TGTGCCAGCAGTGAAGGGCAGATCTATGGCTACACCTTC.

This clone was detected once. This chain links TRBV19 with TRBJ2-2; 8 bases are shared with TRBD2. Germline CDR1 and CDR2: LNHDA and SQIVND (reference sequence). After removal of 7 bases from V and 4 bases from J, the junction contained 8 bases not matched to a gene. The CDR3 length is 15 residues. CDR3 coding DNA: TGTGCCAGTACGGGGGGGCGCAGGGGCACCGGGGAGCTGTTTTTT. It codes for CASTGGRRGTGELFF.

The chain carries TRBV21-1 and TRBJ1-2; whether TRBD1, the table's D call, matches the DNA was not checked. TRBV21-1 is a known pseudogene. The CDR3 covers 13 residues. CDR3 bases: TGTGCCAGCAGCAAAGCGGGAAAGGGGGGCTACACCTTC. As protein: CASSKAGKGGYTF.

Turning to this clone: The identical CDR3 is also encoded by other nucleotide sequences in the sample. The V and J genes are TRBV9 and TRBJ2-3; D is possibly TRBD1 (5 bases). The CDR3 runs to 12 residues. Between the trimmed V and J ends, which lost 0 bases and 9 bases, there was a span of 8 bases. The germline CDR1 and CDR2 sequences are SGDLS and YYNGEE. CDR3 sequence: CASSVEGVTQYF. DNA of the CDR3: TGTGCCAGCAGCGTAGAAGGGGTGACGCAGTATTTT.

The genes are TRBV10-1 and TRBJ2-1; TRBD1 matches at 9 bases. J lost 7 bases, V lost 5 bases, and 3 bases had no gene match. The V gene's germline CDR1 is WNHNN and CDR2 SYGVQD (reference sequence). This CDR3 region has 13 residues. Here the CDR3 DNA reads TGCGCCAGCAGTACGGACAGGGGTAATGAGCAGTTCTTC. It specifies CASSTDRGNEQFF.

The rearrangement joins TRBV10-1 to TRBJ2-1; 8 bases line up with TRBD2. The ends lost 5 bases at V and 3 bases at J; junction bases unmatched: 9. The CDR3 runs to 16 residues. CDR1 WNHNN and CDR2 SYGVQD come from the germline V gene (reference sequence). The CDR3 spells CASSPLVSGDYNEQFF. Here the CDR3 DNA reads TGCGCCAGCAGTCCTCTTGTTAGCGGGGACTACAATGAGCAGTTCTTC.

The chain uses TRBV5-6 and TRBJ2-1; 9 positions match TRBD2. The CDR3 runs to 15 residues. CDR1 is SGHDT, CDR2 YYEEEE, per germline. V trimming: 4 bases; J trimming: 7 bases; junction bases outside the gene matches: 9. CDR3 region: CASSPSGRIGNEQFF. The CDR3 nucleotides are TGTGCCAGCAGCCCAAGCGGGAGGATTGGGAATGAGCAGTTCTTC.

V gene TRBV21-1 combines with J gene TRBJ1-5; TRBD1 is taken as the D call from the table, unchecked against the DNA. TRBV21-1 is designated a pseudogene. The CDR3 contains 16 residues. Written as DNA, the CDR3 is TGTGCCAGCAGCACTTGGACAGGGGGAGGTAATCAGCCCCAGCATTTT. Residues: CASSTWTGGGNQPQHF.

The chain uses TRBV19 and TRBJ2-7; TRBD1 is a possible D gene (6 bases). V was clipped by 10 bases and J by 7 bases, with 23 bases between them. The CDR3 consists of 14 residues. CDR1 LNHDA and CDR2 SQIVND come from the germline V gene (reference sequence). CDR3 sequence reads: CANLPGTSLGEQYF. CDR3 bases: TGTGCCAACCTCCCCGGGACATCCCTTGGGGAGCAGTACTTC.

The count of this clone is one. The chain employs TRBV19 and TRBJ1-2, with 10 bases that match TRBD1. The V gene end was trimmed by 4 bases and the J gene end by 8 bases; junction bases not matched to a gene: 7. Germline CDR1 and CDR2: LNHDA and SQIVND (reference sequence). The CDR3 consists of 14 residues. This CDR3 is CASSNRDRGGGYTF. In DNA form, the CDR3 reads TGTGCCAGTAGTAACCGGGACAGGGGCGGCGGCTACACCTTC. The full variable domain, completed using reference TRBV19 and TRBJ1-2, is DGGITQSPKYLFRKEGQNVTLSCEQNLNHDAMYWYRQDPGQGLRLIYYSQIVNDFQKGDIAEGYSVSREKKESFPLTVTSAQKNPTAFYLCASSNRDRGGGYTFGSGTRLTVV.

The chain recombines TRBV5-4 with TRBJ2-3, with 7 bases aligning to TRBD1. The CDR3 consists of 16 residues. From germline, CDR1 is SGHNT and CDR2 YYREEE (reference sequence). With 1 base clipped from V and 2 bases from J, the junction kept 7 bases outside the gene matches. The CDR3 loop is CASSLPGGFNTDTQYF. Written as DNA, the CDR3 is TGTGCCAGCAGCTTGCCAGGGGGTTTCAACACAGATACGCAGTATTTT. Together with reference TRBV5-4 and TRBJ2-3, the CDR3 gives the full variable domain: ETGVTQSPTHLIKTRGQQVTLRCSSQSGHNTVSWYQQALGQGPQFIFQYYREEENGRGNFPPRFSGLQFPNYSSELNVNALELDDSALYLCASSLPGGFNTDTQYFGPGTRLTVL.

This clone showed up just a few times. The CDR3 DNA reads as TGTGCCAGTACGGAGGGGAGGACGCGGAATCAGCCCCAGCATTTT. Translation: CASTEGRTRNQPQHF. The chain links TRBV6-6 to TRBJ1-5; D perhaps matches TRBD1 (5 bases). The CDR3 has 15 amino acids. V dropped 9 bases and J dropped 4 bases, with 19 bases sitting between them. Germline-derived CDR1 and CDR2 are MNHNY and SVGAGI (reference sequence).

This clone was counted a single time. The J gene is TRBJ2-1, the V gene TRBV29-1; D may correspond to TRBD1 or TRBD2 (5 bases each). In germline, CDR1 is SQVTM, CDR2 ANQGSEA. V was clipped by 6 bases and J by 6 bases, with 9 bases between them. The CDR3 totals 11 residues. CDR3 coding DNA: TGCAGCGTGGGGCGGGTCAATGAGCAGTTCTTC. This gives the protein CSVGRVNEQFF.

This clone has a single count. The chain's CDR3 is CASSEGIATNEKLFF. CDR3 in DNA: TGTGCCAGCAGTGAGGGAATAGCAACTAATGAAAAACTGTTTTTT. The chain has TRBV25-1 and TRBJ1-4; no definite D call. V was cut by 3 bases and J by 0 bases, with 8 bases left in between. Germline assignment: CDR1 MGHDK and CDR2 SYGVNS. The CDR3 runs to 15 residues.

The CDR3 DNA reads as TGTGCCAGCAGCTTGGACTTCTGGGCCGCCAACTATGGCTACACCTTC. Translation: CASSLDFWAANYGYTF. This chain uses TRBV5-6 with TRBJ1-2; D is ambiguous. The CDR3 spans 16 residues. Germline V gene lookup returns CDR1 SGHDT and CDR2 YYEEEE. V shed 0 bases and J shed 2 bases, with 14 bases lying between them.

J is TRBJ1-2 and V is TRBV5-4; 7 bases agree with TRBD1. V trimming: 4 bases; J trimming: 3 bases; junction bases outside the gene matches: 6. This CDR3 comprises 14 residues. Germline CDR1 and CDR2: SGHNT and YYREEE (reference sequence). CDR3 sequence: CASSQGQSDYGYTF. CDR3 nucleotides: TGTGCCAGCAGCCAGGGACAGTCGGACTATGGCTACACCTTC.